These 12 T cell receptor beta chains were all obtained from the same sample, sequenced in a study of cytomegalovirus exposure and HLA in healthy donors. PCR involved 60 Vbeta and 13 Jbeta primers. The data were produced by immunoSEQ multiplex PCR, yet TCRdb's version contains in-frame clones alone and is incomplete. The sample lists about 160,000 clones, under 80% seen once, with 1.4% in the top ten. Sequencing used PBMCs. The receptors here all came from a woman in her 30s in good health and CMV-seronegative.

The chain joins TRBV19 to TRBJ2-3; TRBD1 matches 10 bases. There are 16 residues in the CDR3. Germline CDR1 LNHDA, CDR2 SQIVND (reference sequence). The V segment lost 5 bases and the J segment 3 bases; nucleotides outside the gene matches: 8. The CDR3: CASSPRTGGRTDTQYF. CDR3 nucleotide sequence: TGTGCCAGTAGTCCCCGGACAGGGGGAAGGACAGATACGCAGTATTTT.

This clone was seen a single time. This CDR3 is CASSPPGGGQGNQPQHF. In DNA, the CDR3 is TGTGCCAGCTCACCACCTGGGGGGGGTCAAGGCAATCAGCCCCAGCATTTT. The chain combines TRBV18 with TRBJ1-5; a weak D match, TRBD1 (5 bases). The CDR3 has 17 amino acids. The V and J ends lost 0 bases and 2 bases respectively, with 14 bases between them. CDR1 is KGHSH, CDR2 LQKENI, per germline.

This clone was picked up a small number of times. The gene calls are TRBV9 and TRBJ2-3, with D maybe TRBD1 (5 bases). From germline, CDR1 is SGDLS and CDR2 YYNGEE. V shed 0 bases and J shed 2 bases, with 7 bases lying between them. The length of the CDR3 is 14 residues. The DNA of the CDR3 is TGTGCCAGCAGCGTAGAGGGGTTCACAGATACGCAGTATTTT. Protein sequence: CASSVEGFTDTQYF.

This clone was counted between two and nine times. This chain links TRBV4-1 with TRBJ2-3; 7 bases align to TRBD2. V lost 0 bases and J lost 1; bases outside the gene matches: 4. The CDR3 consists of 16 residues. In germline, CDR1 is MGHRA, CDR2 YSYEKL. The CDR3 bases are TGCGCCAGCAGCCAAGAAGCGGGGTTGGGCACAGATACGCAGTATTTT. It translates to CASSQEAGLGTDTQYF.

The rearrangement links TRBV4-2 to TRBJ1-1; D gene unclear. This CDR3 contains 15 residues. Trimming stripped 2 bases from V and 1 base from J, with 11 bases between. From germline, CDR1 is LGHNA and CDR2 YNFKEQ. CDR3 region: CASSQRTESNTEAFF. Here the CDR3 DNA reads TGTGCCAGCAGCCAACGAACAGAATCGAACACTGAAGCTTTCTTT.

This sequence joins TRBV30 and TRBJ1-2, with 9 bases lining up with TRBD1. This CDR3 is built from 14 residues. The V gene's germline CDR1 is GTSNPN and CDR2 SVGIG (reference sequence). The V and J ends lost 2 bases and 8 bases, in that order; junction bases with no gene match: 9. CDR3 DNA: TGTGCCTGGAGTCGGGACAGGGTGTATGGGGGCTACACCTTC. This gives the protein CAWSRDRVYGGYTF. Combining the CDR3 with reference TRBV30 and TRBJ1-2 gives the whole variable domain SQTIHQWPATLVQPVGSPLSLECTVEGTSNPNLYWYRQAAGRGLQLLFYSVGIGQISSEVPQNLSASRPQDRQFILSSKKLLLSDSGFYLCAWSRDRVYGGYTFGSGTRLTVV.

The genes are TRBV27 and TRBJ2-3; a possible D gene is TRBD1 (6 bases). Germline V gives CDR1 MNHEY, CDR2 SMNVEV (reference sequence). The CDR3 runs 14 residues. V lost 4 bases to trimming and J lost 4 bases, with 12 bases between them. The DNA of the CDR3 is TGTGCCAGCAGTTCCAGACAGGTCGCAGATACGCAGTATTTT. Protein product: CASSSRQVADTQYF.

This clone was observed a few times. CDR3 protein: CASKVQQGGNQPQHF. The CDR3 DNA reads TGTGCCAGCAAAGTACAACAGGGAGGCAATCAGCCCCAGCATTTT. V usage is TRBV6-6 and J usage is TRBJ1-5; a weak D match, TRBD1 (6 bases). The germline V and J ends were trimmed by 7 bases and 2 bases, with 15 bases remaining between them. CDR3 length: 15 amino acids. Germline V gene lookup returns CDR1 MNHNY and CDR2 SVGAGI (reference sequence).

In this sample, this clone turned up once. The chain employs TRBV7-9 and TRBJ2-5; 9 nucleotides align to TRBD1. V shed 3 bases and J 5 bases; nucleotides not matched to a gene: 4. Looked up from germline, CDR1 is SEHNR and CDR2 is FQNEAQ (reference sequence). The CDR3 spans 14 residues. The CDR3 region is CASSFTGGAETQYF. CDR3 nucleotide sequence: TGTGCCAGCAGCTTTACAGGGGGCGCGGAGACCCAGTACTTC.

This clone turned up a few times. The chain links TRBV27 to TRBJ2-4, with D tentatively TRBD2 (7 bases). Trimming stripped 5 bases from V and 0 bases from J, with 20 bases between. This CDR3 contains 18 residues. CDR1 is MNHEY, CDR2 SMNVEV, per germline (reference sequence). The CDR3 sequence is CASSRTAGAGLAKNIQYF. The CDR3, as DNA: TGTGCCAGCAGTCGTACGGCGGGGGCGGGTCTAGCCAAAAACATTCAGTACTTC.

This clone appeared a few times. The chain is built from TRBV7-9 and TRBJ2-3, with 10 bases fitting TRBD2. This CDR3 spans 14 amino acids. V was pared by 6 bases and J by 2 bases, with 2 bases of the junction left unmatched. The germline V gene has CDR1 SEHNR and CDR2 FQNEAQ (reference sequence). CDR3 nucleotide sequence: TGTGCCAGCAGAAGCGGGGGGGCCACAGATACGCAGTATTTT. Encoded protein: CASRSGGATDTQYF.

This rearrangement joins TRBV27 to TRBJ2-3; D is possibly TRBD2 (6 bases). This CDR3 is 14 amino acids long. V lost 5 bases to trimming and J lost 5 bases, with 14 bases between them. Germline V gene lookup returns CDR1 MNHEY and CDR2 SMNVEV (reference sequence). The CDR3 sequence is CASSGRGRKDTQYF. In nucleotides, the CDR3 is TGTGCCAGCAGTGGGCGGGGACGCAAAGATACGCAGTATTTT.